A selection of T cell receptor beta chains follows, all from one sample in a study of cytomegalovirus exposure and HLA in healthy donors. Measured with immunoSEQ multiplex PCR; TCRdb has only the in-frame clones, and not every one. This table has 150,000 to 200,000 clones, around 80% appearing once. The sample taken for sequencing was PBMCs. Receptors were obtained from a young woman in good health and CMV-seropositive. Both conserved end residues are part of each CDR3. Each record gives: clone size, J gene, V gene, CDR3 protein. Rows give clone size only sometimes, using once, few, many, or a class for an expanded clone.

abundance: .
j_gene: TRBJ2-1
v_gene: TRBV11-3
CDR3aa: CASSPRGGPTYNEQFF

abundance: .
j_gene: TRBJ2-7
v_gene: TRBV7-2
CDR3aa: CASSFGSSGSVF

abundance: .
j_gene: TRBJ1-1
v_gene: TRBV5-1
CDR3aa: CASSERTGGNTEAFF

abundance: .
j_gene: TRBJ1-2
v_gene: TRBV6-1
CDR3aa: CASTRMGAGGGYTF

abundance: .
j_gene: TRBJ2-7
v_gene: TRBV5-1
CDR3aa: CASSLGQGTSYEQYF

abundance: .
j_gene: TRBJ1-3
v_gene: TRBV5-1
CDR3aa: CASSLMPRDRVSSGNTIYF

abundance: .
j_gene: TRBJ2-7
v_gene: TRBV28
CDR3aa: CASSRSGSSYEQYF

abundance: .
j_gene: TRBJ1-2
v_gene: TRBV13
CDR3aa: CASSSGTGGVYGYTF

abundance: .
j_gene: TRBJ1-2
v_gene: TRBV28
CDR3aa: CASDEAGLMVDGYTF

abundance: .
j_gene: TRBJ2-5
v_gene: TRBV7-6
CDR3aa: CASSSKETQYF

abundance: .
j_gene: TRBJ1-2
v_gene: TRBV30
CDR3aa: CAWSALIRGGYTF

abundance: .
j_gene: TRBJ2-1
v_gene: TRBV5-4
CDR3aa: CASSLEGTGIYNEQFF

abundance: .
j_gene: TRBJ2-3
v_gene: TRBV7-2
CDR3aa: CASSLAGGVEDTQYF

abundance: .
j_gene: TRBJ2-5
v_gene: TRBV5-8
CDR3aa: CASSRVAETQYF

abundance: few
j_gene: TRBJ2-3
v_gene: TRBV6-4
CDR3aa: CASSDGQTPDTQYF

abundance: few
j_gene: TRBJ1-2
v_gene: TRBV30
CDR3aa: CAWSAPRLRTERYGYTF

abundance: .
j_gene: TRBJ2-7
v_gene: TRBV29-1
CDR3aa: CSAGAGGPFEQYF

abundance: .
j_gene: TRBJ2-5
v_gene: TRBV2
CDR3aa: CASQVRDLSQETQYF

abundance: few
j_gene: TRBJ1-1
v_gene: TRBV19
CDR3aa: CASSPTQNTEAFF

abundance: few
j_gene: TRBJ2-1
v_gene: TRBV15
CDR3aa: CATSRVAGGKDGDEQFF

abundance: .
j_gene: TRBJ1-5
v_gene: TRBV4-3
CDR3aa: CASSREKGWQPQHF

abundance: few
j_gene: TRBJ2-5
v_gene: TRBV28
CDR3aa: CASSFLGQGQETQYF

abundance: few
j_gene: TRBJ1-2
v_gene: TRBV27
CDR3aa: CAVATLRGHNYGYTF

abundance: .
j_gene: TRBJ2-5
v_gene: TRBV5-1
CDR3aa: CASNTGTPLGETQYF

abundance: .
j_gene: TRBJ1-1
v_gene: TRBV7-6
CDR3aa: CASSLGSENTEAFF

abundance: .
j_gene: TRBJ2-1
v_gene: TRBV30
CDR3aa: CAWSGQGRGNEQFF

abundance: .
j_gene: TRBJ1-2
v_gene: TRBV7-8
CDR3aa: CASSNTGDGWSGYTF

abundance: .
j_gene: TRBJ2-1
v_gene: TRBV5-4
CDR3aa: CASSPGGGPSTPEQFF

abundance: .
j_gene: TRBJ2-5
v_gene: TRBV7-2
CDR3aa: CASSPLATQETQYF

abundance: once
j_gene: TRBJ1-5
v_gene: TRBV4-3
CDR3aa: CASSQDRRGYSNQPQHF

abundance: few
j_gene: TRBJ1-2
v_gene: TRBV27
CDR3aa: CATRRGGGRRGANYGYTF

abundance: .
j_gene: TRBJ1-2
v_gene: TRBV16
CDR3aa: CASSQSRDTHGYTF

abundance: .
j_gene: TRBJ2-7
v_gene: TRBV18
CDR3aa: CASSSGRGYEQYF

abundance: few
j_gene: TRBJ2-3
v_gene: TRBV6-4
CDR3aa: CASSDTFASGSLDTQYF

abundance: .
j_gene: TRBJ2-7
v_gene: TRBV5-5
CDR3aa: CASRLDRNLNYEQYF

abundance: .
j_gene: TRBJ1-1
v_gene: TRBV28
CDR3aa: CASSSAREAFF

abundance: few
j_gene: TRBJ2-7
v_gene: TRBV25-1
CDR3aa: CASSELGVGEQYF

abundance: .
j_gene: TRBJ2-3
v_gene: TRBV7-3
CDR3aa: CASSSEPSSPDTQYF

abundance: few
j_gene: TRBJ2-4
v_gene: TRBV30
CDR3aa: CATANLAKNIQYF

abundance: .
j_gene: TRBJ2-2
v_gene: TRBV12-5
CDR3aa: CASGLSLGSTGELFF

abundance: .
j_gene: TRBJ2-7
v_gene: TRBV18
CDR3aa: CASSRPGVTYEQYF

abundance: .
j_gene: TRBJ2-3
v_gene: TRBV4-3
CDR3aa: CASSQEDRTDTQYF

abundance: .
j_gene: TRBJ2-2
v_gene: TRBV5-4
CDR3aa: CASSFQGGGTGELFF

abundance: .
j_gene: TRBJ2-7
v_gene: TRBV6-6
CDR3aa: CASSPRREQYF

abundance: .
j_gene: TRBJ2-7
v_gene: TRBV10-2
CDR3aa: CASSSTRYEQYF

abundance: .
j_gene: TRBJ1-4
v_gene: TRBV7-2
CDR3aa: CASSPRTGLGEKLFF

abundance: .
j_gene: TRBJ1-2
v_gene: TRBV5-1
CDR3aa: CASSLAGNYGYTF

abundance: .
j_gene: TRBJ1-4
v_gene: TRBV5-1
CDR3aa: CASSWTEREKLFF

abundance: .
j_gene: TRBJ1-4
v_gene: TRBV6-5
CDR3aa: CASTRSANEKLFF

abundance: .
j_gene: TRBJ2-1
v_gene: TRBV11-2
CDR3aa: CASSLEFPLSFNEQFF

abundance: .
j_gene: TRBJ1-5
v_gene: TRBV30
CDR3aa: CAWSAGLSNQPQHF